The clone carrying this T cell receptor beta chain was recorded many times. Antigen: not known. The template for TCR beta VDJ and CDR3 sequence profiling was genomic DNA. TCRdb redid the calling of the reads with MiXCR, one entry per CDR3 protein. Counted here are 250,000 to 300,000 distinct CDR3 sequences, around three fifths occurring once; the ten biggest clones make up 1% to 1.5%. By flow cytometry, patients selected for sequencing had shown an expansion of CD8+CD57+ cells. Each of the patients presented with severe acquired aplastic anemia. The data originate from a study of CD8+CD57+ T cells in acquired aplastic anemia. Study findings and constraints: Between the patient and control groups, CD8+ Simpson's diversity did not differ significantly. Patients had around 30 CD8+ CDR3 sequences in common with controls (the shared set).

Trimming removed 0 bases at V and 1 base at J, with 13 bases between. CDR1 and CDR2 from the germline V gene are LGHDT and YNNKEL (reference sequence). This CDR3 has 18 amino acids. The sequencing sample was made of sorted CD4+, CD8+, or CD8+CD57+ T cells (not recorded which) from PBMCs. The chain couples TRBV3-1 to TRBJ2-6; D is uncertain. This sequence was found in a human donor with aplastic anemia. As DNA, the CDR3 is TGTGCCAGCAGCCAAGAAAAGGGCGCCTGGTCTGGGGCCAACGTCCTGACTTTC. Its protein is CASSQEKGAWSGANVLTF.